The 15 T cell receptor beta chains presented below share a single source sample, sequenced in a study of PD-L1 blockade in urothelial cancer. Using immunoSEQ multiplex PCR, the repertoire was profiled, and TCRdb retains in-frame clones only, with some absent. The sample lists just over 40,000 clones; 70% to 90% were seen once. The time point is: peripheral blood 6 weeks after treatment start. Material: PBMCs, obtained around atezolizumab (anti-PD-L1) treatment. These TCRs come from a man aged 65 to 85 with urothelial cancer.

This rearrangement joins TRBV28 to TRBJ2-1, with 7 bases that match TRBD2. CDR3 length equals 15 residues. V dropped 3 bases and J dropped 6; count of bases not matched to a gene: 8. The germline CDR1 and CDR2 sequences are MDHEN and SYDVKM. The CDR3 here is CASSFGLVRRNEQFF. The CDR3, as DNA: TGTGCCAGCAGTTTTGGACTAGTCAGGCGCAATGAGCAGTTCTTC. Drawing the rest from reference TRBV28 and TRBJ2-1, the complete variable domain is DVKVTQSSRYLVKRTGEKVFLECVQDMDHENMFWYRQDPGLGLRLIYFSYDVKMKEKGDIPEGYSVSREKKERFSLILESASTNQTSMYLCASSFGLVRRNEQFFGPGTRLTVL.

The chain recombines TRBV6-1 with TRBJ2-1; 9 nucleotides match TRBD2. The CDR3 loop spans 15 amino acids. Trimming removed 4 bases from V and 6 bases from J; junction bases left unmatched: 7. Germline lookup yields CDR1 MNHNS and CDR2 SASEGT. Written as DNA, the CDR3 is TGTGCCAGCAGTGGGGGGACTAGCTGGGGCAATGAGCAGTTCTTC. Its protein product is CASSGGTSWGNEQFF.

The sample holds a few counts of this clone. The rearrangement joins TRBV27 to TRBJ2-7; 9 bases agree with TRBD2. Looked up from germline, CDR1 is MNHEY and CDR2 is SMNVEV (reference sequence). The CDR3 contains 15 residues. V lost 5 bases and J lost 9; bases outside the gene matches: 14. The CDR3 loop reads CASSPIAGAPPRQYF. The CDR3 DNA reads as TGTGCCAGCAGTCCGATAGCGGGAGCCCCACCGAGGCAGTACTTC.

The chain combines TRBV25-1 with TRBJ2-3; 7 positions match TRBD2. Germline V gives CDR1 MGHDK, CDR2 SYGVNS. The CDR3 contains 14 residues. Trimming at V came to 6 bases and at J to 5 bases, leaving 8 bases not matched to a gene. The CDR3 protein is CASRSGGGGDTQYF. For the CDR3, the DNA is TGTGCCAGCAGGTCGGGTGGGGGGGGAGATACGCAGTATTTT.

The CDR3, as DNA: TGTGCCAGCAGCTTAGTAACAGGGGGCATAAACACCATATATTTT. Translating it yields CASSLVTGGINTIYF. The V gene is TRBV7-2, the J gene TRBJ1-3, with 9 bases that match TRBD1. V was clipped by 1 base and J by 6 bases; unmatched bases: 4. Germline-derived CDR1 and CDR2 are SGHTA and FQGNSA. The CDR3 consists of 15 residues.

The genes are TRBV2 and TRBJ2-1; TRBD2 might be the D (6 bases). Trimming removed 3 bases from V and 0 bases from J, with 9 bases in between. The CDR3 contains 15 residues. Germline V gene sequence: CDR1 SNHLY, CDR2 FYNNEI. CDR3 protein: CASSDLGGSYNEQFF. As DNA, the CDR3 is TGTGCCAGCAGTGATCTGGGGGGCTCCTACAATGAGCAGTTCTTC.

V and J are TRBV7-9 and TRBJ2-3, with a possible D match to TRBD1 (6 bases). Germline V gene lookup returns CDR1 SEHNR and CDR2 FQNEAQ (reference sequence). Deletions cut 5 bases from V and 0 bases from J, with 15 bases between. The CDR3 runs 16 residues. This chain's CDR3 is CASSPQGSSSTDTQYF. The CDR3 nucleotides read TGTGCCAGCAGCCCACAGGGTTCATCTAGCACAGATACGCAGTATTTT.

In its sample, this clone was seen once. J is TRBJ1-5 and V is TRBV21-1. TRBV21-1 is shown as a pseudogene. The CDR3 is 16 residues long. The CDR3, as DNA: TGTGCCAGCTGGGGGAGGAAGAACACCTGGAATCAGCCCCAGCATTTT. This gives the protein CASWGRKNTWNQPQHF.

This chain joins TRBV28 and TRBJ1-5; TRBD1 agrees at 10 bases. CDR3 length equals 16 residues. Germline trimming cut 4 bases from V and 2 bases from J; bases unmatched to any gene: 5. In germline, CDR1 is MDHEN, CDR2 SYDVKM. The CDR3 here is CASSSPGTGGNQPQHF. CDR3 in DNA: TGTGCCAGCAGTTCGCCAGGGACAGGGGGCAATCAGCCCCAGCATTTT. Using reference TRBV28 and TRBJ1-5 for the parts outside the CDR3, the full variable domain is DVKVTQSSRYLVKRTGEKVFLECVQDMDHENMFWYRQDPGLGLRLIYFSYDVKMKEKGDIPEGYSVSREKKERFSLILESASTNQTSMYLCASSSPGTGGNQPQHFGDGTRLSIL.

This chain joins TRBV13 and TRBJ2-2; 9 bases agree with TRBD1. This CDR3 spans 17 amino acids. Trimming removed 5 bases from V and 7 bases from J; junction bases left unmatched: 14. CDR1 is PRHDT and CDR2 is FYEKMQ in the germline V gene (reference sequence). The CDR3 coding sequence is TGTGCCAGCAGCCCCCGGACCGGGACAGGGCTTGTCGGGGAGCTGTTTTTT. Amino acids: CASSPRTGTGLVGELFF.

V usage is TRBV11-3 and J usage is TRBJ1-1, with D perhaps matching TRBD1 (5 bases). CDR3 length equals 13 residues. Germline V lookup: CDR1 SGHNT, CDR2 YENEEA. Trimming removed 6 bases at V and 4 bases at J, with 12 bases between. The CDR3 protein is CASSGGVSTEAFF. CDR3 DNA: TGTGCCAGCAGTGGGGGGGTTTCCACTGAAGCTTTCTTT.

The rearrangement links TRBV2 to TRBJ1-5; perhaps TRBD1 as D (5 bases). V lost 5 bases and J 4 bases, leaving 12 bases between the germline ends. Germline lookup yields CDR1 SNHLY and CDR2 FYNNEI. This CDR3 spans 14 amino acids. CDR3 loop: CASSPQVTNQPQHF. The CDR3 DNA reads TGTGCCAGCAGTCCACAGGTTACTAATCAGCCCCAGCATTTT.

The chain joins TRBV11-2 to TRBJ2-7, with 8 bases fitting TRBD2. V trimming: 6 bases; J trimming: 3 bases; junction bases outside the gene matches: 13. The length of the CDR3 is 16 residues. Germline CDR1 SGHAT, CDR2 FQNNGV. In DNA form, the CDR3 reads TGTGCCAGCAGTCACCTAGCGGGCCAAGGGTTCTACGAGCAGTACTTC. Protein sequence: CASSHLAGQGFYEQYF. The full variable domain, completed using reference TRBV11-2 and TRBJ2-7, is EAGVAQSPRYKIIEKRQSVAFWCNPISGHATLYWYQQILGQGPKLLIQFQNNGVVDDSQLPKDRFSAERLKGVDSTLKIQPAKLEDSAVYLCASSHLAGQGFYEQYFGPGTRLTVT.

The rearrangement links TRBV5-1 to TRBJ2-1; 10 bases map to TRBD1. V trimming: 0 bases; J trimming: 5 bases; junction bases outside the gene matches: 5. The CDR3 loop spans 16 amino acids. The germline V gene has CDR1 SGHRS and CDR2 YFSETQ. The CDR3 loop reads CASSLEGQGQHNEQFF. The CDR3 nucleotides read TGCGCCAGCAGCTTGGAGGGACAGGGGCAACACAATGAGCAGTTCTTC.

The V call is TRBV28, the J call TRBJ2-3; 10 bases fit TRBD2. Per germline, CDR1 MDHEN and CDR2 SYDVKM. Unmatched junction bases numbered 4, after V lost 2 bases and J lost 2 bases. The CDR3 consists of 16 residues. Here the CDR3 reads CASSLLLAGATDTQYF. CDR3 nucleotide sequence: TGTGCCAGCAGTTTACTCCTAGCGGGGGCCACAGATACGCAGTATTTT.